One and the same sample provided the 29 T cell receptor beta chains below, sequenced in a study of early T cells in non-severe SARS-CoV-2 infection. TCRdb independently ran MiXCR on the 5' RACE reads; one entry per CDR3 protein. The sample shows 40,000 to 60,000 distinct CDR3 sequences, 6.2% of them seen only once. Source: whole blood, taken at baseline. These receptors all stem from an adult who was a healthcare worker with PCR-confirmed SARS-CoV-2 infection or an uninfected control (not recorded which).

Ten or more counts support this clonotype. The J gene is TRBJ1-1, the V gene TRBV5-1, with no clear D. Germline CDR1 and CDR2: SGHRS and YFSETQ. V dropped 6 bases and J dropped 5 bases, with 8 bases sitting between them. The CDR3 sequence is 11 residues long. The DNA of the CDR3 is TGCGCCAGCACCGGGTCTACTGAAGCTTTCTTT. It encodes CASTGSTEAFF.

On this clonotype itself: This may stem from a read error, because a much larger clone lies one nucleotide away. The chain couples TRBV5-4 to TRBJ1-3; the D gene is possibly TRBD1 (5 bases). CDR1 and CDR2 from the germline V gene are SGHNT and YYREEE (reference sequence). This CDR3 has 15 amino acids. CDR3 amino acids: CVSTIRGSAGNTIYF. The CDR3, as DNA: TGTGTCAGCACCATAAGGGGATCCGCTGGAAACACCATATATTTT. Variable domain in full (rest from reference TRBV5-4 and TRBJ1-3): ETGVTQSPTHLIKTRGQQVTLRCSSQSGHNTVSWYQQALGQGPQFIFQYYREEENGRGNFPPRFSGLQFPNYSSELNVNALELDDSALYLCVSTIRGSAGNTIYFGEGSWLTVV.

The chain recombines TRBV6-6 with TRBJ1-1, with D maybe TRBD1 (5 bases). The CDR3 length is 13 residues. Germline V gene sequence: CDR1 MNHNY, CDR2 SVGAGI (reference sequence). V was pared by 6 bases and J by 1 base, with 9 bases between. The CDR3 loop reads CASSPDKNTEAFF. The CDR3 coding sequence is TGTGCCAGCAGCCCGGACAAGAACACTGAAGCTTTCTTT.

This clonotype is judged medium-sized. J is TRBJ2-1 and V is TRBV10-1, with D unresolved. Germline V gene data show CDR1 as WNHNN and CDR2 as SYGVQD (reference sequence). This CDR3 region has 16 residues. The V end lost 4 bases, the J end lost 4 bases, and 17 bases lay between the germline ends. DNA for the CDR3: TGCGCCAGCAGTGCAGAGTCCATTCCCCCTTACAATGAGCAGTTCTTC. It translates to CASSAESIPPYNEQFF.

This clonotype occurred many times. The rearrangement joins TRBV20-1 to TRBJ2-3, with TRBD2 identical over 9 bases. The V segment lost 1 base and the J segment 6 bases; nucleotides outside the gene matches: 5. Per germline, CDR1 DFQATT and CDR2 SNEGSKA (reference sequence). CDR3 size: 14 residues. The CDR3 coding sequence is TGCAGTGCTAGAGCCAGCGGGAGGAGGGATACGCAGTATTTT. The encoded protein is CSARASGRRDTQYF.

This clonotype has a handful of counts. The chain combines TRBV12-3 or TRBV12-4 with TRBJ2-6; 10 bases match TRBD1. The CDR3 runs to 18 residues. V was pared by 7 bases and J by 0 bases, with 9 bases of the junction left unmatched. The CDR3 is CASIIGQGVPSGANVLTF. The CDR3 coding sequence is TGTGCCAGCATAATAGGACAGGGGGTCCCCTCTGGGGCCAACGTCCTGACTTTC.

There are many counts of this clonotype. The CDR3 DNA reads TGTGCCAGCAAGGCGGCGGGAGCGGCGGAGACCCAGTACTTC. It is translated as CASKAAGAAETQYF. The chain carries TRBV6-1 and TRBJ2-5; 7 positions agree with TRBD2. V lost 7 bases to trimming and J lost 5 bases; unmatched junction nucleotides: 10. The germline gives CDR1 MNHNS, CDR2 SASEGT. CDR3 length equals 14 residues.

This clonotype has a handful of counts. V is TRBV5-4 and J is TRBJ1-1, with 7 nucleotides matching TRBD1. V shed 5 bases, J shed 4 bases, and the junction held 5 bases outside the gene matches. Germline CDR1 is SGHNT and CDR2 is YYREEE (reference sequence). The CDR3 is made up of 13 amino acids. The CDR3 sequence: CASSRTGATEAFF. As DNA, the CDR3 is TGTGCCAGCAGTCGGACAGGCGCCACTGAAGCTTTCTTT. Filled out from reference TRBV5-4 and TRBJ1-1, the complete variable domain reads ETGVTQSPTHLIKTRGQQVTLRCSSQSGHNTVSWYQQALGQGPQFIFQYYREEENGRGNFPPRFSGLQFPNYSSELNVNALELDDSALYLCASSRTGATEAFFGQGTRLTVV.

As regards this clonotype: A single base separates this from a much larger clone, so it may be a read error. The CDR3, as DNA: TGCAGTGCTACCCCGGGACTAGTGGCCTTGACAGATACGCAGTATTTT. Translated, it gives CSATPGLVALTDTQYF. This chain uses TRBV20-1 with TRBJ2-3, with 8 bases identical to TRBD2. Unmatched junction bases numbered 12, after V lost 4 bases and J lost 3 bases. The CDR3 contains 16 residues. The germline V gene encodes CDR1 DFQATT and CDR2 SNEGSKA (reference sequence).

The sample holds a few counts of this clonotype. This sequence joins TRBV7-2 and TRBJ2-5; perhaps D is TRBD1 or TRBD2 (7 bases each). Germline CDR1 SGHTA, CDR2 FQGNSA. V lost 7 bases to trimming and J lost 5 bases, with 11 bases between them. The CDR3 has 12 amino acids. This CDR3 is CASTQGGETQYF. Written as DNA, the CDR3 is TGTGCCAGCACCCAGGGGGGGGAGACCCAGTACTTC.

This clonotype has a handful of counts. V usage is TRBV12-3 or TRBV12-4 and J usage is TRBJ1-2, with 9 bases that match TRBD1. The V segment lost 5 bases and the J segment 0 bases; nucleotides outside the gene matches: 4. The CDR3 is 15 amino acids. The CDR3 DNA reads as TGTGCCAGCAGTACAGGGGGCATGGCTAACTATGGCTACACCTTC. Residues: CASSTGGMANYGYTF.

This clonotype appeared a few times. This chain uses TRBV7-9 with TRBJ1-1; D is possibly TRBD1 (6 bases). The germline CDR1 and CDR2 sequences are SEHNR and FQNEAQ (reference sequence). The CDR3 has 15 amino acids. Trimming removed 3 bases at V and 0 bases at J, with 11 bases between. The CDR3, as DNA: TGTGCCAGCAGCTTTCAGGGGACCGTGAACACTGAAGCTTTCTTT. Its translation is CASSFQGTVNTEAFF.

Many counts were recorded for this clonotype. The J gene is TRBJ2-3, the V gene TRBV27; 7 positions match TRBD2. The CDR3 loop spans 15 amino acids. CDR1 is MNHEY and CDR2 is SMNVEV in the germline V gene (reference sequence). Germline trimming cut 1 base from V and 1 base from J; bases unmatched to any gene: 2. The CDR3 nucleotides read TGTGCCAGCAGTTTATGGGGAGGGGGCACAGATACGCAGTATTTT. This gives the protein CASSLWGGGTDTQYF.

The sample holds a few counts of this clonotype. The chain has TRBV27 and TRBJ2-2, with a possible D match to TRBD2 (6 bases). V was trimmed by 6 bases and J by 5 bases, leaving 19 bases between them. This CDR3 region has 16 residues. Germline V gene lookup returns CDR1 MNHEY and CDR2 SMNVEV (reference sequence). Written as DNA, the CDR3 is TGTGCCAGCAGAGATCTAGCGAGAGGTTGGACCGGGGAGCTGTTTTTT. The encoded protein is CASRDLARGWTGELFF.

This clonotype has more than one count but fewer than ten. CDR3 sequence (DNA): TGTGCCAGCAGCATTTCAGGAATAGGCTCCTATAATTCACCCCTCCACTTT. Translating it yields CASSISGIGSYNSPLHF. The V gene is TRBV7-8, the J gene TRBJ1-6; the D is unclear. CDR1 and CDR2 from the germline V gene are SGHVS and FQNEAQ. This CDR3 has 17 amino acids. The germline V and J ends were trimmed by 5 bases and 0 bases, with 14 bases remaining between them.

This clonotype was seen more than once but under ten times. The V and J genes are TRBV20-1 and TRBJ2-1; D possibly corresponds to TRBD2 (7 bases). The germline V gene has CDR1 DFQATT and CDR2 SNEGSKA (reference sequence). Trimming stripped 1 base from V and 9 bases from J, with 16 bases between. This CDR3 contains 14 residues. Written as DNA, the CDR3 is TGCAGTGCTAGAGCCACCGTGGGGGGGCCTGAGCAGTTCTTC. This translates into CSARATVGGPEQFF.

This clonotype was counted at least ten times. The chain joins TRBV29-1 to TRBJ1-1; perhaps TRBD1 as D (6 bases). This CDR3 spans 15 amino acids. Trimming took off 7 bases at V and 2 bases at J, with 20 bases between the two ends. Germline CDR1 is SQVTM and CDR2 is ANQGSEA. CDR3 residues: CSAPGQLAANTEAFF. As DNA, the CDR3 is TGCAGCGCCCCCGGACAGCTGGCTGCCAACACTGAAGCTTTCTTT.

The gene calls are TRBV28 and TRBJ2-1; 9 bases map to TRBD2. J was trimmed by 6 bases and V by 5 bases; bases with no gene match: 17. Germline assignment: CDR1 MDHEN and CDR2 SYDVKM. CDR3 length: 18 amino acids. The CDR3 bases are TGTGCCAGCAGTCCGTCACAAAATAGCGGGAGTTACACCAATGAGCAGTTCTTC. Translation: CASSPSQNSGSYTNEQFF.

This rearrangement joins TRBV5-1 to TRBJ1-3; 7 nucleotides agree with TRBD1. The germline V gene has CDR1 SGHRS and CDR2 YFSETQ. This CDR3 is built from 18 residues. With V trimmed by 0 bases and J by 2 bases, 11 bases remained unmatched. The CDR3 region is CASSLGSRQGVAGNTIYF. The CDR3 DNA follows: TGCGCCAGCAGCTTGGGTTCCCGGCAGGGGGTGGCTGGAAACACCATATATTTT. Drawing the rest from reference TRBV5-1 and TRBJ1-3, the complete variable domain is KAGVTQTPRYLIKTRGQQVTLSCSPISGHRSVSWYQQTPGQGLQFLFEYFSETQRNKGNFPGRFSGRQFSNSRSEMNVSTLELGDSALYLCASSLGSRQGVAGNTIYFGEGSWLTVV.

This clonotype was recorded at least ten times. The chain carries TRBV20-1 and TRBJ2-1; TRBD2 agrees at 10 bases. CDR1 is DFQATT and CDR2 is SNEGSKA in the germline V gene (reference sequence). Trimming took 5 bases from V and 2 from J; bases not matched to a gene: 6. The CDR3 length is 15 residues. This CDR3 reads CSAYPLAGTYNEQFF. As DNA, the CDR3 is TGCAGTGCTTACCCACTAGCGGGAACCTACAATGAGCAGTTCTTC.

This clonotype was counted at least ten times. The CDR3 DNA reads TGCAGCGCTCGGACTAGCGGCACCGGGGAGCTGTTTTTT. Its protein product is CSARTSGTGELFF. V gene TRBV29-1 combines with J gene TRBJ2-2; TRBD2 matches 10 bases. Trimming cost V 7 bases and J 4 bases; bases outside gene matches: 3. The germline gives CDR1 SQVTM, CDR2 ANQGSEA. This CDR3 region has 13 residues.

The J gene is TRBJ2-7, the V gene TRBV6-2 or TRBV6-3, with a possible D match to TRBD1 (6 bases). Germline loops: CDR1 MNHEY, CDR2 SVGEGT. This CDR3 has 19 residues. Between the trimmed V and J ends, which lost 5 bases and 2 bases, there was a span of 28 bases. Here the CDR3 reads CASSTPFPEGHFPTYEQYF. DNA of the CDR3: TGTGCCAGCAGTACTCCCTTTCCTGAGGGACACTTCCCAACCTACGAGCAGTACTTC.

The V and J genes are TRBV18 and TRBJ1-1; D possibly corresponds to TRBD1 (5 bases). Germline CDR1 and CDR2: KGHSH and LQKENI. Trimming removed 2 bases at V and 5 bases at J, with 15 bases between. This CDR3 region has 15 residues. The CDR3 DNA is TGTGCCAGCTCACCAACCCAGGGCAGAGGGACTGAAGCTTTCTTT. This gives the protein CASSPTQGRGTEAFF. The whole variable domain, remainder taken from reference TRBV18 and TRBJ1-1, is NAGVMQNPRHLVRRRGQEARLRCSPMKGHSHVYWYRQLPEEGLKFMVYLQKENIIDESGMPKERFSAEFPKEGPSILRIQQVVRGDSAAYFCASSPTQGRGTEAFFGQGTRLTVV.

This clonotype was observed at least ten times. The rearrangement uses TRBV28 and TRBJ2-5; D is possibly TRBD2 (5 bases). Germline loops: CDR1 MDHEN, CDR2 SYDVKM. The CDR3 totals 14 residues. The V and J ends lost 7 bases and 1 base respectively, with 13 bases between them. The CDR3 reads CASTLPGSQETQYF. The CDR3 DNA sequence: TGTGCCAGCACCTTACCGGGATCCCAAGAGACCCAGTACTTC.

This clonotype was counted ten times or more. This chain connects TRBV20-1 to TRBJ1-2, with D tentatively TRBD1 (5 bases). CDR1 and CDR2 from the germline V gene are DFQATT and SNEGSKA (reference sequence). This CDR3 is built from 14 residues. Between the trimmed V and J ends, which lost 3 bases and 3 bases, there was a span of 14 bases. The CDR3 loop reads CSARETGTDYGYTF. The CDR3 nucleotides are TGCAGTGCTAGGGAGACCGGGACTGACTATGGCTACACCTTC.

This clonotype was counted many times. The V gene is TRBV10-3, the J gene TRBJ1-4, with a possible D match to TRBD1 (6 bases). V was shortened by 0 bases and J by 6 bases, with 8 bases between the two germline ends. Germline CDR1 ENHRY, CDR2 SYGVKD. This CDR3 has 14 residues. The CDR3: CAISESRGDEKLFF. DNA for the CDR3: TGTGCCATCAGTGAGTCCAGGGGCGATGAAAAACTGTTTTTT.

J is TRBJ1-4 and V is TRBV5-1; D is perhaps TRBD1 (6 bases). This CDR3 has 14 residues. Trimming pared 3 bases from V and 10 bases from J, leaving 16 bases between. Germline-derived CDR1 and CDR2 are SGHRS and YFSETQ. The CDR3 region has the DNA TGCGCCAGCAGCTCGGGACAACTAGGAGGAAAACTGTTTTTT. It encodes CASSSGQLGGKLFF. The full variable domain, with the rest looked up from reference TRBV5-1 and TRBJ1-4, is KAGVTQTPRYLIKTRGQQVTLSCSPISGHRSVSWYQQTPGQGLQFLFEYFSETQRNKGNFPGRFSGRQFSNSRSEMNVSTLELGDSALYLCASSSGQLGGKLFFGSGTQLSVL.

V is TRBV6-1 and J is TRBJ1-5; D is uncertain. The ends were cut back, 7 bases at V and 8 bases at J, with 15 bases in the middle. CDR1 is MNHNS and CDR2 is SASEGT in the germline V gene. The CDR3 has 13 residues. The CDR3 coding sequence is TGTGCCAGCACCCCAGACTTAGTGAAGCCCCAGCATTTT. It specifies CASTPDLVKPQHF.

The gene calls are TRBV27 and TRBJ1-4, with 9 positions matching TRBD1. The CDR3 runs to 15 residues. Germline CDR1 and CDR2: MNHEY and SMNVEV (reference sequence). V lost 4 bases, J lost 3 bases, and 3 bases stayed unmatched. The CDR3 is CASSSGQGPNEKLFF. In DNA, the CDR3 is TGTGCCAGCAGTTCCGGACAGGGGCCTAATGAAAAACTGTTTTTT.